These 32 T cell receptor beta chains originate from one sample sequenced in a study of T-cell memory formation after mild COVID-19. TCRdb re-derived calls from the 5' RACE reads in MiXCR, one entry per CDR3 protein. The data show 25,000 to 35,000 distinct CDR3 sequences, with 10% to 15% seen just once and nearly 15% held by the top ten. Material: PBMCs or a T cell subset sorted from them (not recorded which). All receptors derive from an adult woman who had mild COVID-19 (a few samples of this study predate the infection). Cell type and time point are not known.

This clonotype was counted between two and nine times. This chain connects TRBV20-1 to TRBJ2-2; 9 nucleotides align to TRBD1. CDR3 length: 15 amino acids. J gave up 4 bases and V 3 bases, and 6 bases lay outside the gene matches. The germline V gene encodes CDR1 DFQATT and CDR2 SNEGSKA (reference sequence). Here the CDR3 reads CSASDSDRGTGELFF. In DNA form, the CDR3 reads TGCAGTGCTAGTGACTCGGACAGGGGCACCGGGGAGCTGTTTTTT.

This clonotype was detected ten times or more. The V gene is TRBV29-1, the J gene TRBJ2-3; TRBD1 or TRBD2 may be the D gene (6 bases each). Trimming took off 7 bases at V and 5 bases at J, with 16 bases between the two ends. This CDR3 region has 13 residues. Per the germline V gene, CDR1 is SQVTM and CDR2 is ANQGSEA. For the CDR3, the DNA is TGCAGCGCTGACCCCGGGGGCGTAGATACGCAGTATTTT. It specifies CSADPGGVDTQYF.

At least ten counts were recorded for this clonotype. This chain links TRBV21-1 with TRBJ2-1; TRBD2 reflects the table's D call only, with no check against the DNA. TRBV21-1 is flagged as a pseudogene. This CDR3 has 18 residues. This chain's CDR3 is CASSPGLAGVGAYNEQFF. The CDR3 region has the DNA TGTGCCAGCAGTCCGGGACTAGCGGGAGTAGGGGCATACAATGAGCAGTTCTTC.

The J gene is TRBJ1-2, the V gene TRBV7-9; 9 nucleotides match TRBD1. The CDR3 runs 15 residues. After removal of 4 bases from V and 8 bases from J, the junction contained 11 bases not matched to a gene. The germline CDR1 and CDR2 sequences are SEHNR and FQNEAQ (reference sequence). The CDR3 here is CASSSTGGRVEGYTF. The DNA of the CDR3 is TGTGCCAGCAGCTCTACAGGGGGCAGGGTGGAAGGCTACACCTTC.

The table lists this clonotype with many counts. The rearrangement links TRBV12-3 or TRBV12-4 to TRBJ1-2; D is perhaps TRBD1 (5 bases). Trimming removed 2 bases from V and 6 bases from J, with 16 bases in between. This CDR3 has 15 amino acids. The CDR3: CASSLRQGSYHGYTF. The CDR3 DNA reads as TGTGCCAGCAGTTTACGGCAGGGATCCTACCATGGCTACACCTTC.

The chain carries TRBV7-3 and TRBJ2-1; no clear D gene. V lost 4 bases to trimming and J lost 10 bases, with 14 bases between them. Germline V gives CDR1 SGHTA, CDR2 FQGTGA. This CDR3 is built from 13 residues. This CDR3 reads CASSSIANDEQFF. The DNA for the CDR3 is TGTGCCAGCAGCTCGATTGCTAATGACGAGCAGTTCTTC.

This clonotype has a count of ten or more. This rearrangement joins TRBV5-1 to TRBJ2-7; TRBD2 aligns across 7 bases. J was trimmed by 5 bases and V by 4 bases; bases with no gene match: 9. Germline CDR1 is SGHRS and CDR2 is YFSETQ. This CDR3 is 14 amino acids long. CDR3 region: CASSRDAGVNEQYF. CDR3 sequence (DNA): TGCGCCAGCAGCCGGGACGCGGGAGTAAACGAGCAGTACTTC. Full variable domain (missing parts from reference TRBV5-1 and TRBJ2-7): KAGVTQTPRYLIKTRGQQVTLSCSPISGHRSVSWYQQTPGQGLQFLFEYFSETQRNKGNFPGRFSGRQFSNSRSEMNVSTLELGDSALYLCASSRDAGVNEQYFGPGTRLTVT.

This clonotype was seen many times. This chain uses TRBV14 with TRBJ2-7; D tentatively fits TRBD1 or TRBD2 (6 bases each). This CDR3 has 15 residues. In germline, CDR1 is SGHDN, CDR2 FVKESK. Between the trimmed V and J ends, which lost 2 bases and 0 bases, there was a span of 11 bases. The CDR3 DNA sequence: TGTGCCAGCAGCCAACCGGGGGCCCACTCCTACGAGCAGTACTTC. It is translated as CASSQPGAHSYEQYF.

There are many counts of this clonotype. The chain combines TRBV6-5 with TRBJ1-1; D is perhaps TRBD1 (5 bases). This CDR3 region has 14 residues. CDR1 and CDR2 (germline): MNHEY, SVGAGI. The V and J ends lost 4 bases and 1 base respectively, with 10 bases between them. The CDR3 region is CASSLGRQNTEAFF. CDR3 coding DNA: TGTGCCAGCAGTTTGGGACGGCAGAACACTGAAGCTTTCTTT.

This chain links TRBV10-3 with TRBJ1-2, with D perhaps TRBD1 (5 bases). Germline V CDR1 and CDR2: ENHRY, SYGVKD. The CDR3 has 15 amino acids. Trimming cost V 0 bases and J 5 bases, with 13 bases left between them. In nucleotides, the CDR3 is TGTGCCATCAGTGAGTCGGGGCAGGATGGGTATGGCTACACCTTC. As protein: CAISESGQDGYGYTF.

This clonotype was counted many times. The chain employs TRBV30 and TRBJ1-5, with D possibly being TRBD1 (6 bases). Germline assignment: CDR1 GTSNPN and CDR2 SVGIG (reference sequence). The CDR3 is 16 residues long. V dropped 0 bases and J dropped 2 bases, with 14 bases sitting between them. CDR3: CAWSVPGAGGNQPQHF. The CDR3 DNA reads TGTGCCTGGAGTGTACCAGGGGCGGGGGGCAATCAGCCCCAGCATTTT.

This clonotype was recorded at least ten times. This sequence joins TRBV20-1 and TRBJ1-1; D gene uncertain. In germline, CDR1 is DFQATT, CDR2 SNEGSKA (reference sequence). The CDR3 has 12 residues. V gave up 8 bases and J gave up 3 bases, with 13 bases separating them. CDR3 in amino acids: CSILGWDTEAFF. The CDR3 coding sequence is TGCAGTATATTGGGTTGGGACACTGAAGCTTTCTTT.

This clonotype was seen repeatedly, ten times or more. The J gene is TRBJ2-2, the V gene TRBV20-1; no clear D gene. The CDR3 is 13 amino acids. Germline V CDR1 and CDR2: DFQATT, SNEGSKA (reference sequence). V was shortened by 3 bases and J by 6 bases, with 11 bases between the two germline ends. Written as DNA, the CDR3 is TGCAGTGCTAGCCCCGTCCCCTCCGGGGAGCTGTTTTTT. Encoded protein: CSASPVPSGELFF.

For the CDR3, the DNA is TGTGCCAGCAGCCAAGATACGATACAAGAGACCCAGTACTTC. Translating gives CASSQDTIQETQYF. This chain connects TRBV4-2 to TRBJ2-5; D is ambiguous. The CDR3 has 14 residues. The ends were cut back, 0 bases at V and 2 bases at J, with 7 bases in the middle. Germline V lookup: CDR1 LGHNA, CDR2 YNFKEQ.

This clonotype was recorded at least ten times. J is TRBJ1-1 and V is TRBV18; TRBD1 is a possible D gene (5 bases). Trimming pared 2 bases from V and 0 bases from J, leaving 19 bases between. This CDR3 contains 18 residues. Per germline, CDR1 KGHSH and CDR2 LQKENI. CDR3 coding DNA: TGTGCCAGCTCACCATCAGGGACCTTCTCAACGGTGAACACTGAAGCTTTCTTT. Translating it yields CASSPSGTFSTVNTEAFF.

In this sample, this clonotype turned up many times. The chain couples TRBV15 to TRBJ1-4; no clear D gene. The CDR3 runs to 14 residues. Trimming shortened V by 1 base and J by 8 bases, and 11 bases separated the two germline ends. Germline V CDR1 and CDR2: LNHNV, YYDKDF (reference sequence). This chain's CDR3 is CATSRGSRGEKLFF. As DNA, the CDR3 is TGTGCCACCAGCAGAGGGTCCCGCGGGGAAAAACTGTTTTTT.

This clonotype was seen ten or more times. The chain is built from TRBV27 and TRBJ2-2; possible D gene TRBD1, 6 bases. The CDR3 sequence is 15 residues long. Germline lookup yields CDR1 MNHEY and CDR2 SMNVEV (reference sequence). Trimming stripped 2 bases from V and 4 bases from J, with 11 bases between. The CDR3 loop is CASSLGDIGTGELFF. The CDR3 DNA is TGTGCCAGCAGTTTAGGGGACATAGGCACCGGGGAGCTGTTTTTT.

This clonotype came up many times. The chain uses TRBV6-5 and TRBJ1-1; a possible D gene is TRBD1 (6 bases). The ends were cut back, 7 bases at V and 2 bases at J, with 20 bases in the middle. The CDR3 has 16 amino acids. Germline V CDR1 and CDR2: MNHEY, SVGAGI. The CDR3 loop reads CASKFGGGAGNTEAFF. CDR3 DNA sequence: TGTGCCAGCAAATTTGGCGGGGGCGCGGGTAACACTGAAGCTTTCTTT.

This clonotype was observed a handful of times. V is TRBV4-3 and J is TRBJ1-1; D gene uncertain. The CDR3 totals 13 residues. Per germline, CDR1 LGHNA and CDR2 YSLEER. Trimming cost V 4 bases and J 1 base, with 7 bases left between them. The CDR3 sequence: CASSPQKNTEAFF. CDR3 nucleotide sequence: TGCGCCAGCAGCCCACAAAAGAACACTGAAGCTTTCTTT.

This clonotype was seen at least ten times. The rearrangement joins TRBV30 to TRBJ2-3; 8 bases fit TRBD2. This CDR3 is 15 amino acids long. The V gene's germline CDR1 is GTSNPN and CDR2 SVGIG (reference sequence). J lost 2 bases, V lost 4 bases, and 8 bases had no gene match. Here the CDR3 reads CAWTAGGGSTDTQYF. The DNA of the CDR3 is TGTGCCTGGACCGCGGGGGGCGGTTCCACAGATACGCAGTATTTT.

This clonotype was observed many times. The chain has TRBV18 and TRBJ2-7; D perhaps matches TRBD1 (5 bases). V lost 0 bases, J lost 3 bases, and 6 bases lay in between. CDR3 length: 13 residues. The germline V gene has CDR1 KGHSH and CDR2 LQKENI. CDR3 sequence reads: CASSPPGVYEQYF. DNA of the CDR3: TGTGCCAGCTCACCACCAGGGGTCTACGAGCAGTACTTC.

This clonotype showed up many times. This chain uses TRBV20-1 with TRBJ1-4, with no clear D. In germline, CDR1 is DFQATT, CDR2 SNEGSKA (reference sequence). The V gene lost 6 bases and the J gene lost 0 bases, with 11 bases spanning the gap. There are 14 residues in the CDR3. The CDR3 protein is CSALSTTTNEKLFF. The CDR3 DNA is TGCAGTGCCTTATCGACAACAACTAATGAAAAACTGTTTTTT.

This clonotype was recorded at least ten times. The chain uses TRBV7-9 and TRBJ2-7; D is uncertain. The CDR3 length is 12 residues. Germline V gene lookup returns CDR1 SEHNR and CDR2 FQNEAQ (reference sequence). V lost 1 base and J 9 bases, leaving 10 bases between the germline ends. The CDR3, as DNA: TGTGCCAGCAGCTTAGTTCAGTGGCCGCAGTACTTC. Translating gives CASSLVQWPQYF. Full variable domain (missing parts from reference TRBV7-9 and TRBJ2-7): DTGVSQNPRHKITKRGQNVTFRCDPISEHNRLYWYRQTLGQGPEFLTYFQNEAQLEKSRLLSDRFSAERPKGSFSTLEIQRTEQGDSAMYLCASSLVQWPQYFGPGTRLTVT.

This clonotype was counted at least ten times. V and J are TRBV4-1 and TRBJ1-4; possibly TRBD1 for D (6 bases). Deletions cut 3 bases from V and 7 bases from J, with 12 bases between. CDR1 is MGHRA and CDR2 is YSYEKL in the germline V gene. CDR3 length: 14 amino acids. In DNA, the CDR3 is TGCGCCAGCAGCCAGAAACAGGGAGTTGAAAAACTGTTTTTT. Amino acids: CASSQKQGVEKLFF.

Many counts were recorded for this clonotype. The V and J genes are TRBV12-3 or TRBV12-4 and TRBJ1-2, with D tentatively TRBD1 (6 bases). There are 14 residues in the CDR3. The V and J ends lost 1 base and 2 bases respectively, with 8 bases between them. This chain's CDR3 is CASSLGDRNYGYTF. The CDR3 DNA sequence: TGTGCCAGCAGTTTAGGTGACAGGAACTATGGCTACACCTTC.

At least ten counts were recorded for this clonotype. CDR3 DNA: TGCGCCAGCAGCTTGACGGGGTCGACTCAAGAGACCCAGTACTTC. Amino acid sequence: CASSLTGSTQETQYF. The chain carries TRBV5-1 and TRBJ2-5, with D perhaps matching TRBD2 (5 bases). V lost 1 base, J lost 2 bases, and 12 bases lay in between. Per the germline V gene, CDR1 is SGHRS and CDR2 is YFSETQ. The CDR3 loop spans 15 amino acids.

A word on this clonotype: A much larger clone lies a single base off, so this may be a read error. The gene calls are TRBV28 and TRBJ1-5; 12 bases agree with TRBD1. The CDR3 spans 16 residues. Looked up from germline, CDR1 is MDHEN and CDR2 is SYDVKM. CDR3 bases: TGTGCCAGCAGTTTTGGGGGACAGGGGGCTGATCAGCCCCAGAATTTT. Translating gives CASSFGGQGADQPQNF.

Judged by abundance, this clonotype is medium-sized (0.01 to 0.1%). The chain has TRBV2 and TRBJ2-3; D is uncertain. Germline CDR1 reads SNHLY; CDR2 reads FYNNEI. The CDR3 totals 12 residues. Between the trimmed V and J ends, which lost 3 bases and 6 bases, there was a span of 7 bases. The CDR3 region is CASSDPRDTQYF. The CDR3 nucleotides are TGTGCCAGCAGTGACCCCAGGGATACGCAGTATTTT.

This clonotype was seen repeatedly, ten times or more. CDR3 loop: CASSLGAGGQPQHF. The CDR3 DNA reads as TGCGCCAGCAGCTTGGGGGCGGGAGGCCAGCCCCAGCATTTT. This chain connects TRBV5-1 to TRBJ1-5, with D hard to call. Per germline, CDR1 SGHRS and CDR2 YFSETQ. Trimming removed 0 bases at V and 7 bases at J, with 11 bases between. This CDR3 comprises 14 residues.

This clonotype was observed a few times. The V gene is TRBV5-4, the J gene TRBJ2-2; D is unresolved. The germline V and J ends were trimmed by 0 bases and 4 bases, with 10 bases remaining between them. CDR3 length equals 15 residues. Germline V gene lookup returns CDR1 SGHNT and CDR2 YYREEE (reference sequence). In DNA form, the CDR3 reads TGTGCCAGCAGCTTGGCCCTAGGATCCACCGGGGAGCTGTTTTTT. This encodes CASSLALGSTGELFF.

This clonotype was counted ten times or more. V is TRBV19 and J is TRBJ2-3; tentatively, D is TRBD2 (6 bases). The CDR3 covers 13 residues. CDR1 LNHDA and CDR2 SQIVND come from the germline V gene (reference sequence). Trimming shortened V by 4 bases and J by 6 bases, and 11 bases separated the two germline ends. Here the CDR3 reads CASSRGLSDTQYF. In DNA form, the CDR3 reads TGTGCCAGTAGTAGGGGACTGTCGGATACGCAGTATTTT.

This clonotype was picked up many times. The rearrangement links TRBV27 to TRBJ1-2; tentative D call: TRBD1 (6 bases). The germline gives CDR1 MNHEY, CDR2 SMNVEV (reference sequence). The V end was cut by 5 bases, the J end by 7 bases, with 14 bases between. The CDR3 is made up of 13 amino acids. The CDR3 spells CASSKGVVGGYTF. The CDR3 nucleotides are TGTGCCAGCAGTAAGGGGGTAGTAGGTGGCTACACCTTC.